This T cell receptor beta chain was captured by sequencing in a study of response to subunit inactivated influenza vaccine. Points from the study as a whole: Each seasonal flu vaccination may recruit only limited new T cells, authors suggested.

In TCRdb, the RT-PCR reads were re-called with MiXCR into one record per CDR3 protein. The repertoire has hundreds of thousands of distinct CDR3 sequences, approximately 15% of them found once; the top ten carry 11%. Concerning this clonotype: The antigen is unknown.

The V gene end was trimmed by 1 base and the J gene end by 3 bases; junction bases not matched to a gene: 7. Per the germline V gene, CDR1 is MGHDK and CDR2 is SYGVNS. This CDR3 has 16 amino acids. The sequence derives from a man aged 45 to 65 who received an inactivated influenza vaccine. The chain is built from TRBV25-1 and TRBJ2-3; 7 nucleotides match TRBD2. Sequencing used PBMCs from blood, obtained about 13 days after vaccination. Here the CDR3 reads CASSESLRGSTDTQYF. CDR3 coding DNA: TGTGCCAGCAGTGAATCCTTGCGGGGGTCGACAGATACGCAGTATTTT.